This T cell receptor (beta chain) was recorded in a study of blood T cell repertoires in COVID-19. Study as a whole: Spain, Italy and the United States supplied samples that represented acute and convalescent COVID-19. From T cells, B-cell-depleted T cells, or PBMCs came the material, which was cDNA or gDNA.

Original methodology: The assay estimated nucleated cells by amplifying reference gene primers. Repertoires were generated with immunoSEQ multiplex PCR, while TCRdb's copy carries only in-frame clones and drops some. That table furnishes V, J and clone size, whereas the DNA furnished D and trimming. The sample holds around 100,000 clones, about nine tenths seen once. The CDR3 runs to 14 residues. Germline V gives CDR1 GTSNPN, CDR2 SVGIG (reference sequence). Trimming cost V 5 bases and J 6 bases; bases outside gene matches: 9. The chain links TRBV30 to TRBJ2-2, with 7 positions matching TRBD1. The material sequenced was peripheral blood. This receptor was obtained from a man aged 50 or older with acute or convalescent COVID-19. This chain's CDR3 is CAWRTGVQAGELFF. CDR3 bases: TGTGCCTGGCGAACAGGGGTGCAGGCCGGGGAGCTGTTTTTT.